This TCR beta chain was recovered during a study of cytomegalovirus exposure and HLA in healthy donors. The CDR3 runs 18 residues. V trimming: 6 bases; J trimming: 2 bases; junction bases outside the gene matches: 14. Germline CDR1 is MGHDK and CDR2 is SYGVNS. This clone has just a few counts. The antigen is not known. Regarding the study as a whole: Trimming of TCR beta V- and J-genes showed a link, identified in a later analysis, to a missense DCLRE1C variant. While the bulk of TCR sequences proved rare, some public TCRs turned up in many donors.

The PCR contained 60 Vbeta and 13 Jbeta primers. TCRdb keeps only in-frame clones here, not all; method: immunoSEQ multiplex PCR. The sample contains about 110,000 clones, around 73% of which appear only once. Material: PBMCs. This sequence originates from a man aged 25-45 years in good health and CMV-seronegative. The rearrangement uses TRBV25-1 and TRBJ2-7; 12 nucleotides agree with TRBD2. In DNA form, the CDR3 reads TGTGCCAGCAGGGGGGAACCAGGACTAGCGGGGAGTACCTACGAGCAGTACTTC. It translates to CASRGEPGLAGSTYEQYF.